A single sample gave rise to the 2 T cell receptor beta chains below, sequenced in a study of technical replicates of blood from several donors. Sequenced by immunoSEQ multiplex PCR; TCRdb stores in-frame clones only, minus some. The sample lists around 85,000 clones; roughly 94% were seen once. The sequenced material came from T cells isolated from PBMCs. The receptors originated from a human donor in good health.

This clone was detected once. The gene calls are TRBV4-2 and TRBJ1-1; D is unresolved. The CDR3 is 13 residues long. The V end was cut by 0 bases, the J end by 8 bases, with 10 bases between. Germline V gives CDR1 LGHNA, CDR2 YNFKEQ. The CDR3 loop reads CASSQDLGREAFF. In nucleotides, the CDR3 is TGTGCCAGCAGCCAAGATTTGGGGAGGGAAGCTTTCTTT.

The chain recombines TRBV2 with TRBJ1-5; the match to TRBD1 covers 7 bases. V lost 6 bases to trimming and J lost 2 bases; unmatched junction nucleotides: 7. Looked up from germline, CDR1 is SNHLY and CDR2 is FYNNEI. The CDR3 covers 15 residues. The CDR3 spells CASSQGVGGNQPQHF. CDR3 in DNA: TGTGCCAGCAGCCAGGGGGTAGGGGGCAATCAGCCCCAGCATTTT.